The clone carrying this TCR beta chain turned up a few times. The study ran its PCR with 60 Vbeta and 13 Jbeta primers. Sequencing was performed with immunoSEQ multiplex PCR; in TCRdb, only in-frame clones are kept and a portion is missing. The profile shows approximately 150,000 clones, 71% of them singletons. These data come from a study of cytomegalovirus exposure and HLA in healthy donors. Across the study: Of about 400 genotyped donors, about 80% clustered with self-reported Caucasian donors.

Each of the donors was a healthy bone marrow donor. This CDR3 has 11 residues. V was clipped by 6 bases and J by 4 bases, with 4 bases between them. Germline assignment: CDR1 MDHEN and CDR2 SYDVKM. Input material: PBMCs. The chain joins TRBV28 to TRBJ2-1; no definite D call. This sequence was found in a woman aged 25 to 39 in good health and CMV-seronegative. CDR3 residues: CASSPYNEQFF. The CDR3 DNA is TGTGCCAGCAGCCCTTACAATGAGCAGTTCTTC.